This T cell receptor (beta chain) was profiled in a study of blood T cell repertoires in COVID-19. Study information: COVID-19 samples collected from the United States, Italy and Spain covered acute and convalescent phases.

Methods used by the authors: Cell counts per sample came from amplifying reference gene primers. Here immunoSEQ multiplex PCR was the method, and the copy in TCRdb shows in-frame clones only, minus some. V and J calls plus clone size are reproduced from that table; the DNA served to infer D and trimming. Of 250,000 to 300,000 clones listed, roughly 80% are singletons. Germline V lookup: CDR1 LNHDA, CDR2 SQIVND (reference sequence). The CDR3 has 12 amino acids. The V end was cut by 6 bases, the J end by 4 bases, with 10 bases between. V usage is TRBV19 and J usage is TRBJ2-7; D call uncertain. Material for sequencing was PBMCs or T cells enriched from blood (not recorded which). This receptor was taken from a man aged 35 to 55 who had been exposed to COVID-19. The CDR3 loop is CASSPTGYEQYF. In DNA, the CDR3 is TGTGCCAGTAGCCCTACCGGGTACGAGCAGTACTTC.